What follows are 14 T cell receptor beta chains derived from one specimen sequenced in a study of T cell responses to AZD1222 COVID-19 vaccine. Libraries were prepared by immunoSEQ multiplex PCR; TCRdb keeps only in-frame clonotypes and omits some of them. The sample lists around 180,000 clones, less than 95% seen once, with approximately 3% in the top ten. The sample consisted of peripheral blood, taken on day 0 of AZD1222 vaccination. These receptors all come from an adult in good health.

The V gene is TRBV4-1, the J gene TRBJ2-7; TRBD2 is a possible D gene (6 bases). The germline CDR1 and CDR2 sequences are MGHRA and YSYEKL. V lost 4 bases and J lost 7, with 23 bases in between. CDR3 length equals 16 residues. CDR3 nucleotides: TGCGCCAGCAGCCTCGGGGGAATGGACCCGCGTCGGGAGCAGTACTTC. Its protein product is CASSLGGMDPRREQYF.

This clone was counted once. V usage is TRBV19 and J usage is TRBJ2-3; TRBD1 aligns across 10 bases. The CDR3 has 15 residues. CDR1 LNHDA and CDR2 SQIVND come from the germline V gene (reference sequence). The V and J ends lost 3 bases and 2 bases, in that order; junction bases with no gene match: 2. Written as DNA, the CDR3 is TGTGCCAGTAGTATGGGACAGGGGAACACAGATACGCAGTATTTT. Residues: CASSMGQGNTDTQYF.

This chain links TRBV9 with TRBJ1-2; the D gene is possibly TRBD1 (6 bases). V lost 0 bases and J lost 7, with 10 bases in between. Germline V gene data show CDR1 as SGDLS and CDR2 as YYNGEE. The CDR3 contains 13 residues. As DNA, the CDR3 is TGTGCCAGCAGCGTAGCACAGGGAAGTGGCTACACCTTC. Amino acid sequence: CASSVAQGSGYTF.

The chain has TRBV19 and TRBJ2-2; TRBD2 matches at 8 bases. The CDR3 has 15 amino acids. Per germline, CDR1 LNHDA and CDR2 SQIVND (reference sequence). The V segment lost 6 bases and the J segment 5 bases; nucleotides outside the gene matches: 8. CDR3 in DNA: TGTGCCAGTAGCAAGGGGACTAGGGGGACCGGGGAGCTGTTTTTT. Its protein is CASSKGTRGTGELFF.

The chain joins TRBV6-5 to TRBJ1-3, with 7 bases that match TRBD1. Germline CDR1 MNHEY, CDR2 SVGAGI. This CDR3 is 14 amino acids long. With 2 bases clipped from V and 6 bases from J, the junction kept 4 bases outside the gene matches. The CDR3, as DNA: TGTGCCAGCAGTTACAGACAGGGCATAAACACCATATATTTT. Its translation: CASSYRQGINTIYF.

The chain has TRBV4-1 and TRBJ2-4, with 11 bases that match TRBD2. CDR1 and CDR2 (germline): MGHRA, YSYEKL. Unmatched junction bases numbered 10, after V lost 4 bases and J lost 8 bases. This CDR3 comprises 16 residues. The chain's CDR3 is CASSRVTSGATDIQYF. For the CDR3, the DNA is TGCGCCAGCAGCCGAGTGACTAGCGGGGCGACGGACATTCAGTACTTC.

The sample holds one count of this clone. CDR3 nucleotide sequence: TGTGCCAGCAGCCCCACGAGGAGGCCGGCTAACTATGGCTACACCTTC. Its protein is CASSPTRRPANYGYTF. The J gene is TRBJ1-2, the V gene TRBV5-5, with D unclear. Germline-derived CDR1 and CDR2 are SGHKS and YYEKEE (reference sequence). V dropped 4 bases and J dropped 0 bases, with 16 bases sitting between them. This CDR3 spans 16 amino acids.

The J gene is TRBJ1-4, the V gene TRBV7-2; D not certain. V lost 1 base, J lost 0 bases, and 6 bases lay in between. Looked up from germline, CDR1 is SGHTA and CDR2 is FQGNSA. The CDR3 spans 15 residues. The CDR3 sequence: CASSLVVATNEKLFF. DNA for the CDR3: TGTGCCAGCAGCTTAGTGGTTGCAACTAATGAAAAACTGTTTTTT.

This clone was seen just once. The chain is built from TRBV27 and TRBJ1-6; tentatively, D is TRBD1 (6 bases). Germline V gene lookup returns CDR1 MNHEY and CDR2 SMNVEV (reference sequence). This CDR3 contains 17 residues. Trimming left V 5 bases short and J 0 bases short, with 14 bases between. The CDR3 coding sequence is TGTGCCAGCAGTGACACGCAGGGGAGCTCCTATAATTCACCCCTCCACTTT. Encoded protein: CASSDTQGSSYNSPLHF.

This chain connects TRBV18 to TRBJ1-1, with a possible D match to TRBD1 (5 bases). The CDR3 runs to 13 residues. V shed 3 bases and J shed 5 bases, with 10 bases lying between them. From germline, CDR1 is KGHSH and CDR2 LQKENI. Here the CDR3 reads CASSPGLQTEAFF. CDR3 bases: TGTGCCAGCTCACCGGGGCTACAAACTGAAGCTTTCTTT.

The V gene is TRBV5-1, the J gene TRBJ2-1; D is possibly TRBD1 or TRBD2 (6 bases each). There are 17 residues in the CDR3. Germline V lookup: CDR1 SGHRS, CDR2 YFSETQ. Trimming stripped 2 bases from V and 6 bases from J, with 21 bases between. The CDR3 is CASSFGLVSRGVNEQFF. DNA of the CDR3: TGCGCCAGCAGCTTTGGCCTTGTAAGTAGGGGGGTCAATGAGCAGTTCTTC.

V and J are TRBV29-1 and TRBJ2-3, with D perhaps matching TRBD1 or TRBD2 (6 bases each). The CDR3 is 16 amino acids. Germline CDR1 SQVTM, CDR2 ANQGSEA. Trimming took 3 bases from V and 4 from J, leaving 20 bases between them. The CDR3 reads CSVDGTGARVADTQYF. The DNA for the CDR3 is TGCAGCGTTGATGGGACGGGGGCAAGGGTTGCAGATACGCAGTATTTT.

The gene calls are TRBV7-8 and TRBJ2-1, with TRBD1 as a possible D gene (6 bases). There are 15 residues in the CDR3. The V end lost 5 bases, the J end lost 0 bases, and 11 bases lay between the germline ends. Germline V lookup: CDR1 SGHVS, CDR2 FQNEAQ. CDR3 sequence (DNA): TGTGCCAGCAGCCAAGACAGGAGCTCCTACAATGAGCAGTTCTTC. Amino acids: CASSQDRSSYNEQFF.

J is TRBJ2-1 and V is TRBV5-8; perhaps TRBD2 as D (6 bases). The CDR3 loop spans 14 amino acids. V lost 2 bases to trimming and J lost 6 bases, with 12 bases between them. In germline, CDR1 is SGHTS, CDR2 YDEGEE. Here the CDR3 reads CASSFRGRPNEQFF. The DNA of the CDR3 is TGTGCCAGCAGCTTCCGGGGGAGGCCCAATGAGCAGTTCTTC.